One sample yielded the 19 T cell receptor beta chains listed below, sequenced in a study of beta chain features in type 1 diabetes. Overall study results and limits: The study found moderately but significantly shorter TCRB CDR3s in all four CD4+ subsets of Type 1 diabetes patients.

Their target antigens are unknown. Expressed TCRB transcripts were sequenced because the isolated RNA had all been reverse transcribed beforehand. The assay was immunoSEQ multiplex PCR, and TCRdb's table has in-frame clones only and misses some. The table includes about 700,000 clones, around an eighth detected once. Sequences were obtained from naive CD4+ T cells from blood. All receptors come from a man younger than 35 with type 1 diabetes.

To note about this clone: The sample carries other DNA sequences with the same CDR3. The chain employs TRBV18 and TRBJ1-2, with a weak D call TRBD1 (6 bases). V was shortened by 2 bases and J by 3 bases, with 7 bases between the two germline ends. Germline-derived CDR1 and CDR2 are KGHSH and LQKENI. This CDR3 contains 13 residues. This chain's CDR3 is CASSPGGDYGYTF. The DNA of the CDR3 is TGTGCCAGCTCACCAGGGGGCGACTATGGCTACACCTTC. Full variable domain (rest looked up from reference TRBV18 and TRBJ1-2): NAGVMQNPRHLVRRRGQEARLRCSPMKGHSHVYWYRQLPEEGLKFMVYLQKENIIDESGMPKERFSAEFPKEGPSILRIQQVVRGDSAAYFCASSPGGDYGYTFGSGTRLTVV.

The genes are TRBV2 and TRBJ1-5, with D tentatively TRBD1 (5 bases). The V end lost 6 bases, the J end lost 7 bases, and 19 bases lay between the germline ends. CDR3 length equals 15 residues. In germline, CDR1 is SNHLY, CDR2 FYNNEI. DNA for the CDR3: TGTGCCAGCAGAGCGACAGCTTCGACCGGCCAGCCCCAGCATTTT. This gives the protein CASRATASTGQPQHF.

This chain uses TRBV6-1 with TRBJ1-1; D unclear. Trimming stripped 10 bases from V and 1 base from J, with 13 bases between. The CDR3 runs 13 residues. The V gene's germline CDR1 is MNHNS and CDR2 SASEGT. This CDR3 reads CATSIWENTEAFF. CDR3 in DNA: TGTGCCACGTCCATCTGGGAGAACACTGAAGCTTTCTTT.

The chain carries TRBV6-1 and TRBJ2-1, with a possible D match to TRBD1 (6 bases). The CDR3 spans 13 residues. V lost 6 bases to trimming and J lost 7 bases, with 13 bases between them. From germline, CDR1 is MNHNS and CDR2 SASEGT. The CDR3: CASSQGPQNEQFF. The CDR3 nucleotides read TGTGCCAGCAGCCAGGGGCCTCAAAATGAGCAGTTCTTC.

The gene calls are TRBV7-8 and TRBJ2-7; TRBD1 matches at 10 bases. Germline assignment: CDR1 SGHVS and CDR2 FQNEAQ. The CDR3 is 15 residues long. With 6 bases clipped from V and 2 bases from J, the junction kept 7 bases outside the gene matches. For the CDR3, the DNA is TGTGCCAGCAGGCAAACCGGGACAGGGGCCTACGAGCAGTACTTC. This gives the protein CASRQTGTGAYEQYF.

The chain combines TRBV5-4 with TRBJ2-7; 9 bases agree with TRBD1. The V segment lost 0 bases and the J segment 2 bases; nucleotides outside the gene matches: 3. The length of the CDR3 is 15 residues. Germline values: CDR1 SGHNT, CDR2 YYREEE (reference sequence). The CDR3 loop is CASSLGGQGAYEQYF. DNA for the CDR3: TGTGCCAGCAGCTTGGGGGGACAGGGAGCCTACGAGCAGTACTTC. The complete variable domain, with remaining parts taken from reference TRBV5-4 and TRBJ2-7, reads ETGVTQSPTHLIKTRGQQVTLRCSSQSGHNTVSWYQQALGQGPQFIFQYYREEENGRGNFPPRFSGLQFPNYSSELNVNALELDDSALYLCASSLGGQGAYEQYFGPGTRLTVT.

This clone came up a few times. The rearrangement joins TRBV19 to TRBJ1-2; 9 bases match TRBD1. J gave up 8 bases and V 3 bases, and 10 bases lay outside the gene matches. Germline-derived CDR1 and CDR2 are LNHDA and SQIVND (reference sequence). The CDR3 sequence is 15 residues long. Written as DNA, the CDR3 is TGTGCCAGTAGTATCTCCGGGACAGGGACGGGCGGCTACACCTTC. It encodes CASSISGTGTGGYTF.

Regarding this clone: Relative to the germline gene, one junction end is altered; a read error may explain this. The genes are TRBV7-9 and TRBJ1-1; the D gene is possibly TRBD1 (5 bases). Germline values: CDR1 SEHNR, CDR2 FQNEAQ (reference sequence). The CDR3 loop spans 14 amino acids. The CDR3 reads CASSLVEGNAEAFF. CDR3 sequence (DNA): TGTGCCAGCAGCTTAGTCGAGGGGAACGCTGAAGCTTTCTTT.

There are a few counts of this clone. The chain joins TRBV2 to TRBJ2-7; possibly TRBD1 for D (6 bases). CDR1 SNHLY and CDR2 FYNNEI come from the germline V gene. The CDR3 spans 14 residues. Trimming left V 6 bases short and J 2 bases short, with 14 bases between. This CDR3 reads CASSDDRPTYEQYF. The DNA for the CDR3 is TGTGCCAGCAGCGATGACAGGCCCACCTACGAGCAGTACTTC.

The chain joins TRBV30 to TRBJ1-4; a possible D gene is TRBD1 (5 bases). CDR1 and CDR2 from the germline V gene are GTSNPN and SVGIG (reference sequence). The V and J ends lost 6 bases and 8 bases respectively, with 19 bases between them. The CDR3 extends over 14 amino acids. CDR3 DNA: TGTGCCTGCCGGCCAGGGCCCCCAGTCGAAAAACTGTTTTTT. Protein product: CACRPGPPVEKLFF.

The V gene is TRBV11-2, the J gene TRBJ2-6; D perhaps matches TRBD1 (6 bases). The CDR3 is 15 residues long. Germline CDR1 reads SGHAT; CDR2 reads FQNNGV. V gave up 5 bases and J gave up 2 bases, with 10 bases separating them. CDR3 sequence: CASSHGQTGANVLTF. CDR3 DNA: TGTGCCAGCAGCCATGGACAGACTGGGGCCAACGTCCTGACTTTC.

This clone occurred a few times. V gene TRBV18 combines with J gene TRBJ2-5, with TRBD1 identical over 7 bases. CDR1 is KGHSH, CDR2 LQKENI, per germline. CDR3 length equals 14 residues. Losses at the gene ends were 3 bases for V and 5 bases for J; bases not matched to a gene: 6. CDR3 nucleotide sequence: TGTGCCAGCTCACCGAGGGACAGTGAGGAGACCCAGTACTTC. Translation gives CASSPRDSEETQYF.

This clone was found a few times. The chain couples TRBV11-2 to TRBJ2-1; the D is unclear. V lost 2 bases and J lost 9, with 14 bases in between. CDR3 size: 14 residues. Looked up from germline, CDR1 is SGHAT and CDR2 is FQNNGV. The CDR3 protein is CASSLQQVSSEQFF. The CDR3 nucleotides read TGTGCCAGCAGCTTACAGCAGGTCAGCAGTGAGCAGTTCTTC.

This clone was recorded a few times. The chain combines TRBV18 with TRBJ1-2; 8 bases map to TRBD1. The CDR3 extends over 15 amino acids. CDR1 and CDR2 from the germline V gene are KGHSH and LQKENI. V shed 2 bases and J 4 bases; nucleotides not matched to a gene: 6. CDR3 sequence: CASSPGQGVGYGYTF. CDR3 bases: TGTGCCAGCTCACCAGGACAGGGTGTAGGCTATGGCTACACCTTC. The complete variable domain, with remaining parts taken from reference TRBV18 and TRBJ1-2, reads NAGVMQNPRHLVRRRGQEARLRCSPMKGHSHVYWYRQLPEEGLKFMVYLQKENIIDESGMPKERFSAEFPKEGPSILRIQQVVRGDSAAYFCASSPGQGVGYGYTFGSGTRLTVV.

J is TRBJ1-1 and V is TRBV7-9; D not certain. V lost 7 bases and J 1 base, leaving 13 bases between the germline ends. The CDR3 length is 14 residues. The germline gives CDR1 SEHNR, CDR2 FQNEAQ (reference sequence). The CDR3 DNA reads TGTGCCAGCACCTCCTTGGGAGGGAACACTGAAGCTTTCTTT. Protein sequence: CASTSLGGNTEAFF. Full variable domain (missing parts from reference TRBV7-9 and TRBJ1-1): DTGVSQNPRHKITKRGQNVTFRCDPISEHNRLYWYRQTLGQGPEFLTYFQNEAQLEKSRLLSDRFSAERPKGSFSTLEIQRTEQGDSAMYLCASTSLGGNTEAFFGQGTRLTVV.

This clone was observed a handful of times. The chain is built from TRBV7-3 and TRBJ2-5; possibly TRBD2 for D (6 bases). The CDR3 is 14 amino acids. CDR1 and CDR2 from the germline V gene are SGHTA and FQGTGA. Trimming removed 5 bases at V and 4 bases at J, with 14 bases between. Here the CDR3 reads CASSPGTLPETQYF. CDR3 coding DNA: TGTGCCAGCAGCCCCGGGACTCTTCCAGAGACCCAGTACTTC.

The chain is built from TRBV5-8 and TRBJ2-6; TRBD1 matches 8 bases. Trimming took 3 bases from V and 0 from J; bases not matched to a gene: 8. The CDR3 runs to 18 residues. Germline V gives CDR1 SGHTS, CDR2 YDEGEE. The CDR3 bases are TGTGCCAGCAGCTCCGGACAGGGATATTCCTCTGGGGCCAACGTCCTGACTTTC. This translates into CASSSGQGYSSGANVLTF.

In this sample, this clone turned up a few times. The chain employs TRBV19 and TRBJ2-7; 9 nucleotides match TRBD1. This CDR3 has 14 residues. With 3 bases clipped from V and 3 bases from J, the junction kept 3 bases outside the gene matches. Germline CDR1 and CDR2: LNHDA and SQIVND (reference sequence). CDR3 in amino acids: CASSMGQGRYEQYF. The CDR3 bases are TGTGCCAGTAGTATGGGACAGGGCCGCTACGAGCAGTACTTC.

CDR3 residues: CASSLEWEPSYNEQFF. For the CDR3, the DNA is TGCGCCAGCAGCTTGGAGTGGGAACCCTCCTACAATGAGCAGTTCTTC. The gene calls are TRBV5-1 and TRBJ2-1; no clear D. The germline V gene encodes CDR1 SGHRS and CDR2 YFSETQ. With 0 bases removed from V and 0 bases from J, the gap between germline ends came to 10 bases. This CDR3 region has 16 residues.